This passage covers 22 T cell receptor beta chains from one sample sequenced in a study of OX40 agonist ivuxolimab in advanced cancers. Profiling relied on immunoSEQ multiplex PCR, and the TCRdb table lists in-frame clones only, not all of them. The repertoire consists of around 74,000 clones, with roughly four fifths occurring once and the leading ten covering 0.45% to 0.65%. The sequenced sample was CD4+ or CD8+ T cells sorted from blood, obtained in a trial of the OX40 agonist ivuxolimab. These receptors all come from an adult with an advanced solid tumor such as melanoma, head and neck, liver or kidney cancer.

This sequence joins TRBV7-9 and TRBJ1-4; maybe TRBD1 (6 bases). Germline V CDR1 and CDR2: SEHNR, FQNEAQ (reference sequence). With 5 bases removed from V and 5 bases from J, the gap between germline ends came to 18 bases. CDR3 length: 16 residues. The CDR3 DNA follows: TGTGCCAGCAGCCTGGTCGGCGGGGGCGTCAATGAAAAACTGTTTTTT. Translated, it gives CASSLVGGGVNEKLFF.

V usage is TRBV18 and J usage is TRBJ2-7; 8 nucleotides match TRBD1. The CDR3 contains 15 residues. Trimming at V came to 6 bases and at J to 1 base, leaving 8 bases not matched to a gene. Looked up from germline, CDR1 is KGHSH and CDR2 is LQKENI. This chain's CDR3 is CASSPGQVISYEQYF. The CDR3 region has the DNA TGTGCCAGCTCCCCGGGACAGGTGATTTCCTACGAGCAGTACTTC.

The chain uses TRBV30 and TRBJ1-5; D uncertain. Germline V lookup: CDR1 GTSNPN, CDR2 SVGIG (reference sequence). V was pared by 2 bases and J by 3 bases, with 8 bases between. The length of the CDR3 is 13 residues. DNA for the CDR3: TGTGCCTGGAGTAGCAGCATCAATCAGCCCCAGCATTTT. Its translation: CAWSSSINQPQHF.

The chain combines TRBV4-1 with TRBJ2-3; the match to TRBD2 covers 10 bases. This CDR3 has 17 amino acids. J was trimmed by 6 bases and V by 0 bases; bases with no gene match: 9. Germline values: CDR1 MGHRA, CDR2 YSYEKL. In nucleotides, the CDR3 is TGCGCCAGCAGCCAAGATTACCAGCGGGAGGGGTATGATACGCAGTATTTT. This translates into CASSQDYQREGYDTQYF.

This rearrangement joins TRBV2 to TRBJ1-3; 7 nucleotides line up with TRBD1. This CDR3 region has 17 residues. The trim removed 4 bases at V and 1 base at J, leaving 10 bases unmatched. Germline CDR1 and CDR2: SNHLY and FYNNEI. In nucleotides, the CDR3 is TGTGCCAGCAGTGCGCAGGGGGGCGGGACTTCTGGAAACACCATATATTTT. Protein product: CASSAQGGGTSGNTIYF. The whole variable domain, remainder taken from reference TRBV2 and TRBJ1-3, is EPEVTQTPSHQVTQMGQEVILRCVPISNHLYFYWYRQILGQKVEFLVSFYNNEISEKSEIFDDQFSVERPDGSNFTLKIRSTKLEDSAMYFCASSAQGGGTSGNTIYFGEGSWLTVV.

This chain connects TRBV4-2 to TRBJ2-7; no clear D gene. The CDR3 has 19 residues. Germline CDR1 is LGHNA and CDR2 is YNFKEQ. V was cut by 0 bases and J by 3 bases, with 24 bases left in between. The CDR3 DNA sequence: TGTGCCAGCAGCCAAGAACTACTCCCTGTACATACACCGATCTACGAGCAGTACTTC. Translating it yields CASSQELLPVHTPIYEQYF.

The rearrangement links TRBV4-2 to TRBJ1-2; D uncertain. The CDR3 contains 15 residues. Per germline, CDR1 LGHNA and CDR2 YNFKEQ. Trimming shortened V by 0 bases and J by 1 base, and 9 bases separated the two germline ends. The CDR3 DNA sequence: TGTGCCAGCAGCCAAGATGGCAACGGTAACTATGGCTACACCTTC. It yields the protein CASSQDGNGNYGYTF.

The chain is built from TRBV7-8 and TRBJ2-3; no clear D gene. Deletions cut 5 bases from V and 3 bases from J, with 6 bases between. CDR3 length: 12 amino acids. Looked up from germline, CDR1 is SGHVS and CDR2 is FQNEAQ. The CDR3 coding sequence is TGTGCCAGCAGCCGCCAAACAGATACGCAGTATTTT. This gives the protein CASSRQTDTQYF.

The chain joins TRBV5-1 to TRBJ2-5, with 9 bases lining up with TRBD1. Trimming removed 0 bases from V and 1 base from J; junction bases left unmatched: 1. CDR3 length equals 15 residues. CDR1 SGHRS and CDR2 YFSETQ come from the germline V gene. CDR3 coding DNA: TGCGCCAGCAGCTTGGGGGACAGGGTCCAAGAGACCCAGTACTTC. It is translated as CASSLGDRVQETQYF.

This chain uses TRBV28 with TRBJ2-3; a weak D match, TRBD1 (5 bases). V was clipped by 4 bases and J by 11 bases, with 16 bases between them. There are 13 residues in the CDR3. Looked up from germline, CDR1 is MDHEN and CDR2 is SYDVKM. The CDR3 spells CASSSQGISGQYF. The CDR3 DNA reads as TGTGCCAGCAGTTCCCAGGGAATCAGTGGGCAGTATTTT.

The genes are TRBV5-1 and TRBJ2-1; D is possibly TRBD2 (5 bases). CDR1 and CDR2 from the germline V gene are SGHRS and YFSETQ. This CDR3 contains 14 residues. V lost 4 bases and J lost 7, with 15 bases in between. CDR3 in amino acids: CASSAGQNLNEQFF. The CDR3 DNA sequence: TGCGCCAGCAGCGCGGGCCAAAACCTAAATGAGCAGTTCTTC. The full variable domain, completed using reference TRBV5-1 and TRBJ2-1, is KAGVTQTPRYLIKTRGQQVTLSCSPISGHRSVSWYQQTPGQGLQFLFEYFSETQRNKGNFPGRFSGRQFSNSRSEMNVSTLELGDSALYLCASSAGQNLNEQFFGPGTRLTVL.

The genes are TRBV10-2 and TRBJ1-2; tentatively, D is TRBD1 (6 bases). Germline assignment: CDR1 WSHSY and CDR2 SAAADI. The CDR3 sequence is 13 residues long. Trimming left V 8 bases short and J 4 bases short, with 14 bases between. CDR3 sequence: CASSHGTTYGYTF. CDR3 nucleotide sequence: TGCGCCAGCTCCCACGGGACAACCTATGGCTACACCTTC.

This rearrangement joins TRBV6-1 to TRBJ1-5; 7 bases are shared with TRBD1. The CDR3 loop spans 14 amino acids. Per germline, CDR1 MNHNS and CDR2 SASEGT. J lost 7 bases, V lost 4 bases, and 7 bases had no gene match. The CDR3, as DNA: TGTGCCAGCAGTGCCCGACAGGGCGTCCAGCCCCAGCATTTT. Amino acids: CASSARQGVQPQHF.

This rearrangement joins TRBV19 to TRBJ2-1; D gene uncertain. The germline V gene has CDR1 LNHDA and CDR2 SQIVND (reference sequence). The ends were cut back, 5 bases at V and 0 bases at J, with 14 bases in the middle. CDR3 length equals 16 residues. As DNA, the CDR3 is TGTGCCAGTAGTTGGCGGCAGACGAGCTCCTACAATGAGCAGTTCTTC. Translated: CASSWRQTSSYNEQFF.

This chain connects TRBV5-1 to TRBJ2-1; perhaps TRBD2 as D (7 bases). The V gene lost 1 base and the J gene lost 8 bases, with 13 bases spanning the gap. CDR3 length equals 14 residues. CDR1 and CDR2 (germline): SGHRS, YFSETQ. This chain's CDR3 is CASSLYWGGDEQFF. In DNA, the CDR3 is TGCGCCAGCAGCTTGTATTGGGGGGGCGATGAGCAGTTCTTC.

This chain joins TRBV2 and TRBJ1-5; 8 positions match TRBD1. The germline CDR1 and CDR2 sequences are SNHLY and FYNNEI. This CDR3 comprises 15 residues. With V trimmed by 4 bases and J by 2 bases, 4 bases remained unmatched. CDR3 DNA sequence: TGTGCCAGCAGTGTAGGACAGGGCGGCAATCAGCCCCAGCATTTT. Translation: CASSVGQGGNQPQHF.

This clone was recorded a few times. The chain uses TRBV9 and TRBJ1-1; no clear D gene. The germline CDR1 and CDR2 sequences are SGDLS and YYNGEE. Trimming pared 5 bases from V and 0 bases from J, leaving 5 bases between. This CDR3 has 12 amino acids. CDR3: CASSKMNTEAFF. The CDR3 nucleotides read TGTGCCAGCAGTAAGATGAACACTGAAGCTTTCTTT.

This clone was found a few times. The V and J genes are TRBV5-1 and TRBJ1-4, with D tentatively TRBD1 (6 bases). From germline, CDR1 is SGHRS and CDR2 YFSETQ. There are 14 residues in the CDR3. Trimming shortened V by 4 bases and J by 2 bases, and 9 bases separated the two germline ends. The CDR3 DNA reads TGCGCCAGCAGCACGGACAGCACTAATGAAAAACTGTTTTTT. This sequence encodes CASSTDSTNEKLFF.

This clone was picked up one time. The chain uses TRBV6-6 and TRBJ2-7, with 8 bases that match TRBD2. V dropped 2 bases and J dropped 5; count of bases not matched to a gene: 11. Germline CDR1 MNHNY, CDR2 SVGAGI (reference sequence). The CDR3 runs to 16 residues. The CDR3 loop reads CASSYAAGGPRNEQYF. As DNA, the CDR3 is TGTGCCAGCAGTTACGCCGCGGGAGGCCCAAGGAACGAGCAGTACTTC.

The chain carries TRBV19 and TRBJ1-3, with 8 bases that match TRBD1. The V gene's germline CDR1 is LNHDA and CDR2 SQIVND (reference sequence). Trimming removed 5 bases from V and 4 bases from J; junction bases left unmatched: 7. The length of the CDR3 is 15 residues. The CDR3 DNA reads TGTGCCAGTAGTTTCGACAGGGGATCGGGAAACACCATATATTTT. Residues: CASSFDRGSGNTIYF.

The genes are TRBV15 and TRBJ2-3; D may be TRBD1 (6 bases). CDR3 length: 16 residues. Trimming stripped 2 bases from V and 2 bases from J, with 14 bases between. Germline V gene lookup returns CDR1 LNHNV and CDR2 YYDKDF (reference sequence). The CDR3 DNA reads TGTGCCACCAGCAGATCCCCCGGGACATACACAGATACGCAGTATTTT. Its translation: CATSRSPGTYTDTQYF.

The J gene is TRBJ1-4, the V gene TRBV7-2; D may be TRBD1 (5 bases). Trimming cost V 5 bases and J 8 bases, with 18 bases left between them. Germline V CDR1 and CDR2: SGHTA, FQGNSA. CDR3 size: 15 residues. The CDR3 DNA reads as TGTGCCAGCAGCCGAGCGGGGGTCCGAGGGGAAAAACTGTTTTTT. Its protein product is CASSRAGVRGEKLFF. Supplemented by reference TRBV7-2 and TRBJ1-4, the full variable domain reads GAGVSQSPSNKVTEKGKDVELRCDPISGHTALYWYRQSLGQGLEFLIYFQGNSAPDKSGLPSDRFSAERTGGSVSTLTIQRTQQEDSAVYLCASSRAGVRGEKLFFGSGTQLSVL.